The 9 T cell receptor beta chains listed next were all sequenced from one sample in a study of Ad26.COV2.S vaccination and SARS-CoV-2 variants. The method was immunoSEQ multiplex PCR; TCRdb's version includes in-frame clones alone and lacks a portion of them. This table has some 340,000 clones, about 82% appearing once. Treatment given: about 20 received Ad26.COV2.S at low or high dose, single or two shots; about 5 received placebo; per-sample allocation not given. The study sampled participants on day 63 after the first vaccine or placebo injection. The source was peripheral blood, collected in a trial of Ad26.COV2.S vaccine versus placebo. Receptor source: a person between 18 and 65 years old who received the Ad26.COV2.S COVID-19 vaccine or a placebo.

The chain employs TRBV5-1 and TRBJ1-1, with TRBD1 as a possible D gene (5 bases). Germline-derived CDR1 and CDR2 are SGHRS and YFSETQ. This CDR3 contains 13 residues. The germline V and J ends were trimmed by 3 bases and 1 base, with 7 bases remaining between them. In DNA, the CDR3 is TGCGCCAGCAGCTCCCAGGGGAACACTGAAGCTTTCTTT. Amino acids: CASSSQGNTEAFF. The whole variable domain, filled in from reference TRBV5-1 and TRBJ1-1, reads KAGVTQTPRYLIKTRGQQVTLSCSPISGHRSVSWYQQTPGQGLQFLFEYFSETQRNKGNFPGRFSGRQFSNSRSEMNVSTLELGDSALYLCASSSQGNTEAFFGQGTRLTVV.

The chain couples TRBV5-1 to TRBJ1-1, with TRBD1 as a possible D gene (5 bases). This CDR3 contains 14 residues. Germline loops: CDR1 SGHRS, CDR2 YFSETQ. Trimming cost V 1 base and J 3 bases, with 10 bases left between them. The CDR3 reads CASSLRGADTEAFF. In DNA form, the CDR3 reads TGCGCCAGCAGCTTGAGGGGCGCGGACACTGAAGCTTTCTTT.

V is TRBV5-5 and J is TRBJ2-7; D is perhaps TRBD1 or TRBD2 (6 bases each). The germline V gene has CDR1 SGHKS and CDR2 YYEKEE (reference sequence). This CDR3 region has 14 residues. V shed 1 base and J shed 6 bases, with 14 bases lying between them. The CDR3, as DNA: TGTGCCAGCAGCTTGTTTGCACAGGGAGGCGAGCAGTACTTC. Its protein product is CASSLFAQGGEQYF.

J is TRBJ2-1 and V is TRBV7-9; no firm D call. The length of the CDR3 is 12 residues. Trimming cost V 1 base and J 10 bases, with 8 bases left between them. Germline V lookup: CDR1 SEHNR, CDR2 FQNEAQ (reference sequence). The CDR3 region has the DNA TGTGCCAGCAGCTTAGTAGGTCCAGAGCAGTTCTTC. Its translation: CASSLVGPEQFF. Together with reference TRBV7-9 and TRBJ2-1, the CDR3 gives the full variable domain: DTGVSQNPRHKITKRGQNVTFRCDPISEHNRLYWYRQTLGQGPEFLTYFQNEAQLEKSRLLSDRFSAERPKGSFSTLEIQRTEQGDSAMYLCASSLVGPEQFFGPGTRLTVL.

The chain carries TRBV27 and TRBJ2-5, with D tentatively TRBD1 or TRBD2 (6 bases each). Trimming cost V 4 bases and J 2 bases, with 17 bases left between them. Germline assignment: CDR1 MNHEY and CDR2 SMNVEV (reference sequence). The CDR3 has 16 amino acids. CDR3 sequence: CASSSPTGGQQETQYF. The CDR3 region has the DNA TGTGCCAGCAGTTCCCCAACCGGGGGCCAACAAGAGACCCAGTACTTC.

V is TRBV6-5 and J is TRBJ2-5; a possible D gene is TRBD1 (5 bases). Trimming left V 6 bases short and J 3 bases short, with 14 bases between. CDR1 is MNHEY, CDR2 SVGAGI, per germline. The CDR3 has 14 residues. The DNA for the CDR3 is TGTGCCAGCAGACTTCAGGGTTGGGAAGAGACCCAGTACTTC. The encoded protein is CASRLQGWEETQYF.

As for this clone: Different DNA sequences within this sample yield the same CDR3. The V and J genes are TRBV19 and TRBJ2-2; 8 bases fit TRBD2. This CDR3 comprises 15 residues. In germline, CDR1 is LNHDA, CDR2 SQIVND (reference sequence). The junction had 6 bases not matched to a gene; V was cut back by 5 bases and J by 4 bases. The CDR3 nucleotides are TGTGCCAGTAGTTCGCGGACTAGCCCCACCGGGGAGCTGTTTTTT. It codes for CASSSRTSPTGELFF.

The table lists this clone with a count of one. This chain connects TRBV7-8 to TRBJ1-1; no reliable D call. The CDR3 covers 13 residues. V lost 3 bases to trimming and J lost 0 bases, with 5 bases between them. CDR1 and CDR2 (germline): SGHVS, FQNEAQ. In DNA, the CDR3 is TGTGCCAGCAGCTTGATAATGAACACTGAAGCTTTCTTT. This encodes CASSLIMNTEAFF. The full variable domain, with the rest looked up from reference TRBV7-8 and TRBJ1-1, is GAGVSQSPRYKVAKRGQDVALRCDPISGHVSLFWYQQALGQGPEFLTYFQNEAQLDKSGLPSDRFFAERPEGSVSTLKIQRTQQEDSAVYLCASSLIMNTEAFFGQGTRLTVV.

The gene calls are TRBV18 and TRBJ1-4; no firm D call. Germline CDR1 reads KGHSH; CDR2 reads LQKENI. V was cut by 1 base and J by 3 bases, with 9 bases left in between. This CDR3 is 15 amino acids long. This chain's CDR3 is CASSPLSDANEKLFF. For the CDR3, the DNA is TGTGCCAGCTCACCACTGTCGGACGCTAATGAAAAACTGTTTTTT.